The rows below give T cell receptor beta chains drawn from one sample of a study of cytomegalovirus exposure and HLA in healthy donors. Only in-frame clones appear in the TCRdb table, and some are missing; sequencing was by immunoSEQ multiplex PCR. This table has approximately 130,000 clones, more than 75% appearing once. The sequencing input was PBMCs. The receptors shown here come from a woman in her twenties or thirties in good health and CMV-seronegative. The CDR3 runs from the conserved cysteine through the conserved F or W. A D gene is named only where the DNA matches it firmly. Clone size is not always given. Where it is, it says once, few, many or a class for expanded clones.

V	J	D	size	CDR3	DNA
TRBV6-4	TRBJ2-1	NA	NA	CASSSSGTDEQFF	TGTGCCAGCAGTTCTAGTGGAACGGATGAGCAGTTCTTC
TRBV9	TRBJ2-1	TRBD1	NA	CASSAPRVRTGQPYNEQFF	TGTGCCAGCAGCGCCCCCCGGGTTCGAACGGGACAGCCTTACAATGAGCAGTTCTTC
TRBV7-9	TRBJ1-2	NA	NA	CASTTIQRETNYGYTF	TGTGCCAGCACCACTATTCAACGAGAAACTAACTATGGCTACACCTTC
TRBV5-4	TRBJ1-4	NA	NA	CASSHDGGTNEKLFF	TGTGCCAGCAGCCATGATGGGGGGACTAATGAAAAACTGTTTTTT
TRBV25-1	TRBJ2-3	NA	NA	CASSLTGLRTDTQYF	TGTGCCAGCAGCCTGACAGGCCTCCGCACAGATACGCAGTATTTT
TRBV19	TRBJ1-5	NA	NA	CASSGQSNQPQHF	TGTGCCAGCTCTGGACAGAGCAATCAGCCCCAGCATTTT
TRBV10-3	TRBJ2-7	TRBD2	NA	CAISESVSGGPEEQYF	TGTGCCATCAGTGAGTCCGTTAGCGGGGGGCCGGAAGAGCAGTACTTC
TRBV7-3	TRBJ1-1	NA	NA	CASSLGSGTEAFF	TGTGCCAGCAGCTTAGGGTCGGGAACTGAAGCTTTCTTT
TRBV5-8	TRBJ1-2	TRBD1	NA	CASSPEQGAYYYGYTF	TGTGCCAGCAGCCCGGAACAGGGGGCTTATTACTATGGCTACACCTTC
TRBV27	TRBJ2-7	TRBD1	NA	CASSSGQVQRGKYEQYF	TGTGCCAGCAGCTCGGGACAGGTCCAGAGGGGGAAGTACGAGCAGTACTTC
TRBV5-1	TRBJ2-3	NA	NA	CASSWQIGADTQYF	TGCGCCAGCAGCTGGCAAATAGGGGCAGATACGCAGTATTTT
TRBV10-3	TRBJ2-3	TRBD2	NA	CAISESGGITDTQYF	TGTGCCATCAGTGAGTCGGGGGGGATCACAGATACGCAGTATTTT
TRBV6-5	TRBJ1-2	NA	NA	CASSPANYGYTF	TGTGCCAGCAGCCCCGCTAACTATGGCTACACCTTC
TRBV7-6	TRBJ2-3	NA	NA	CASSPRRDTDTQYF	TGTGCCAGCAGCCCTCGGCGGGACACAGATACGCAGTATTTT
TRBV7-9	TRBJ2-3	NA	NA	CASSPVTDTQYF	TGTGCCAGCAGCCCAGTAACAGATACGCAGTATTTT
TRBV9	TRBJ2-5	NA	NA	CASSARGQETQYF	TGTGCCAGCAGCGCAAGGGGACAAGAGACCCAGTACTTC
TRBV27	TRBJ2-7	TRBD1	NA	CASSRDRVPYEQYF	TGTGCCAGCAGCAGGGACAGGGTTCCCTACGAGCAGTACTTC
TRBV5-4	TRBJ1-5	NA	few	CASSLGGDQPQHF	TGTGCCAGCAGCTTGGGCGGTGATCAGCCCCAGCATTTT
TRBV19	TRBJ1-2	TRBD1	NA	CASSIQDRGSLYGYTF	TGTGCCAGTAGTATCCAGGACAGGGGCTCCCTCTATGGCTACACCTTC
TRBV27	TRBJ1-2	TRBD1	NA	CASSSGTGDGYTF	TGTGCCAGCAGTTCCGGGACAGGGGATGGCTACACCTTC
TRBV7-2	TRBJ2-2	NA	NA	CASSRTRDLGTGELFF	TGTGCCAGCAGCCGCACTAGGGATCTCGGCACCGGGGAGCTGTTTTTT
TRBV27	TRBJ2-7	NA	NA	CASSSHRQEAYEQYF	TGTGCCAGCAGTTCCCATCGACAGGAAGCCTACGAGCAGTACTTC
TRBV4-3	TRBJ1-4	NA	NA	CASSQERVRGDEKLFF	TGCGCCAGCAGCCAAGAGAGGGTGCGGGGGGATGAAAAACTGTTTTTT
TRBV29-1	TRBJ2-5	NA	NA	CSVEEKGSAVNRTQYF	TGCAGCGTTGAAGAAAAAGGGAGCGCCGTGAATCGGACCCAGTACTTC
TRBV7-6	TRBJ1-4	NA	NA	CASSPARGEEKLFF	TGTGCCAGCAGCCCCGCCAGGGGAGAGGAAAAACTGTTTTTT
TRBV18	TRBJ1-3	NA	NA	CASSPLLQDLTSGNTIYF	TGTGCCAGCTCACCACTACTCCAAGATCTGACTTCCGGAAACACCATATATTTT
TRBV7-9	TRBJ2-1	TRBD1	NA	CASNSNGQGAYNEQFF	TGTGCCAGCAACTCAAATGGACAGGGGGCATACAATGAGCAGTTCTTC
TRBV7-6	TRBJ1-1	TRBD1	NA	CASSFDRGPAEAFF	TGTGCCAGCAGCTTTGACAGGGGTCCGGCTGAAGCTTTCTTT
TRBV25-1	TRBJ1-1	NA	NA	CASSEYGGGYTEAFF	TGTGCCAGCAGTGAATACGGGGGTGGGTACACTGAAGCTTTCTTT
TRBV7-2	TRBJ2-5	TRBD2	NA	CASSLALGRTSGGPQETQYF	TGTGCCAGCAGCTTAGCGTTGGGGAGGACTAGCGGGGGGCCCCAAGAGACCCAGTACTTC
TRBV7-2	TRBJ2-5	TRBD2	NA	CASSRGTSGGHQETQYF	TGTGCCAGCAGCCGCGGGACTAGCGGGGGCCATCAAGAGACCCAGTACTTC
TRBV4-3	TRBJ1-1	NA	NA	CASSQDLQVNTEAFF	TGCGCCAGCAGCCAAGACCTACAGGTAAACACTGAAGCTTTCTTT
TRBV27	TRBJ2-1	TRBD1	NA	CATTTGTLGEQFF	TGTGCCACCACGACAGGGACCCTCGGCGAGCAGTTCTTC
TRBV27	TRBJ1-1	TRBD1	NA	CASSSAGGYTEAFF	TGTGCCAGCAGTTCGGCAGGGGGCTACACTGAAGCTTTCTTT
TRBV28	TRBJ2-7	NA	NA	CASSFRGGYNEQYF	TGTGCCAGCAGTTTTCGCGGGGGCTATAACGAGCAGTACTTC
TRBV7-2	TRBJ1-1	TRBD1	NA	CASSTTGGADTEAFF	TGTGCCAGCAGCACAACAGGGGGCGCGGACACTGAAGCTTTCTTT
TRBV2	TRBJ1-1	NA	few	CASSVRADTEAFF	TGTGCCAGCAGTGTCAGGGCGGACACTGAAGCTTTCTTT
TRBV29-1	TRBJ2-3	NA	NA	CSVAPSGTDTQYF	TGCAGCGTTGCACCTAGCGGCACAGATACGCAGTATTTT
TRBV11-2	TRBJ2-3	NA	NA	CAVRAGASTDTQYF	TGTGCCGTCCGGGCGGGGGCGAGCACAGATACGCAGTATTTT
TRBV7-9	TRBJ2-2	TRBD1	NA	CASTWDRGQTGELFF	TGTGCCAGCACCTGGGACAGGGGGCAAACCGGGGAGCTGTTTTTT
TRBV7-2	TRBJ2-3	TRBD2	NA	CASSFQAGGDTQYF	TGTGCCAGCAGCTTTCAAGCGGGGGGAGATACGCAGTATTTT
TRBV9	TRBJ2-5	NA	NA	CASSVGGGQETQYF	TGTGCCAGCAGCGTAGGAGGGGGACAAGAGACCCAGTACTTC
TRBV11-3	TRBJ1-1	NA	once	CASSPGGVLAHEAFF	TGTGCCAGCAGCCCGGGGGGGGTGTTAGCCCATGAAGCTTTCTTT
TRBV2	TRBJ1-2	NA	few	CASSEAEGLYGYTF	TGTGCCAGCAGTGAAGCGGAGGGACTATATGGCTACACCTTC
TRBV19	TRBJ2-3	NA	NA	CASTPDGLSTDTQYF	TGTGCCAGTACCCCGGACGGACTCTCCACAGATACGCAGTATTTT
TRBV7-9	TRBJ2-7	TRBD2	NA	CAIGGSGSYEQYF	TGTGCCATCGGGGGGTCGGGCTCCTACGAGCAGTACTTC
TRBV5-1	TRBJ2-1	TRBD2	few	CASSSPLAGGRSYNEQFF	TGCGCCAGCAGCTCACCACTAGCGGGGGGCCGCTCCTACAATGAGCAGTTCTTC
TRBV5-1	TRBJ2-2	TRBD2	NA	CASSPPGLAGVTGELFF	TGCGCCAGCAGCCCTCCCGGACTAGCGGGGGTGACCGGGGAGCTGTTTTTT
TRBV5-4	TRBJ2-5	NA	NA	CASSLDSQETQYF	TGTGCCAGCAGCTTGGACAGCCAAGAGACCCAGTACTTC
TRBV19	TRBJ1-3	NA	NA	CASSIDATLSGNTIYF	TGTGCCAGTAGTATTGATGCTACCCTCTCTGGAAACACCATATATTTT